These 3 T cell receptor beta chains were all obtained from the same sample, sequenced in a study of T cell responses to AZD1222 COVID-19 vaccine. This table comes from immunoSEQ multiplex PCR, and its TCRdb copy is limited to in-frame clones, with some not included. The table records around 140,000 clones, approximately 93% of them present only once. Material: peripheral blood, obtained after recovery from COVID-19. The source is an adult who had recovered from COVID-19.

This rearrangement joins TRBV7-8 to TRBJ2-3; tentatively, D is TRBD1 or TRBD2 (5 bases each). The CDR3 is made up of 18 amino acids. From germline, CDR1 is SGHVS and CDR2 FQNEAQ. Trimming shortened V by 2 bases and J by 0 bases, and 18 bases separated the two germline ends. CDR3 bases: TGTGCCAGCAGCTTATCCCTCCCAGGGCGGACTAGCACAGATACGCAGTATTTT. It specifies CASSLSLPGRTSTDTQYF.

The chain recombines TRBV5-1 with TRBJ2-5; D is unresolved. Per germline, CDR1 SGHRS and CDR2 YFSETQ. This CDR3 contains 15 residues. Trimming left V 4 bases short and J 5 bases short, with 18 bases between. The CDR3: CASSRGIAVGETQYF. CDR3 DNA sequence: TGCGCCAGCAGCCGCGGAATAGCAGTCGGGGAGACCCAGTACTTC.

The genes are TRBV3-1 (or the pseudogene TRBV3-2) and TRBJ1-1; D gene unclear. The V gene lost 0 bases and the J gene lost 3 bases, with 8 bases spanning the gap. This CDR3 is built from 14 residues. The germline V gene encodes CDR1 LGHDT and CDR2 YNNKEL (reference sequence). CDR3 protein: CASSQELGHTEAFF. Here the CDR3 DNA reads TGTGCCAGCAGCCAAGAGTTAGGGCACACTGAAGCTTTCTTT.